This TCR beta chain came from a study of blood T cell repertoires in COVID-19. Turning to the study itself: In each case, the material was cDNA or gDNA derived from T cells, B-cell-depleted T cells, or PBMCs.

Trimming took off 10 bases at V and 0 bases at J, with 16 bases between the two ends. This CDR3 contains 16 residues. In germline, CDR1 is ENHRY, CDR2 SYGVKD. In the source study's methods: Amplification of reference gene primers provided the estimated nucleated cell counts. TCRdb's table, derived via immunoSEQ multiplex PCR, lists solely in-frame clones and lacks some. The DNA was the basis for D and trimming; V, J and clone size are from that table. The sample includes roughly 500,000 clones, roughly nine tenths of them seen just once. The cohort comprised adults aged 18 to 89 years residing in approximately 22 US areas. Participants' reported clinical history set cohort assignment.

The clonotype was recovered from a woman aged 60-70 years who had recovered from COVID-19. Sequencing used PBMCs or T cells enriched from blood (not recorded which). The chain links TRBV10-3 to TRBJ1-6; perhaps TRBD1 as D (6 bases). In DNA, the CDR3 is TGTGCCACACGACAGGACTCGAGCTCCTATAATTCACCCCTCCACTTT. Residues: CATRQDSSSYNSPLHF.